This is a list of T cell receptor beta chains from one sample in a study of blood T cell repertoires in COVID-19. TCRdb's copy holds only in-frame clones and misses some; the assay was immunoSEQ multiplex PCR. The sample shows approximately 230,000 clones, just over 85% of them seen only once. What was sequenced was PBMCs or T cells enriched from blood (not recorded which). The receptor source for this set is a man aged 18-30 years who had recovered from COVID-19. The CDR3 runs from the conserved cysteine through the conserved F or W. The D gene is left open where the match is weak. Clone size is not always given. Where it is, it says once, few, many or a class for expanded clones.

size | D | J | V | DNA | CDR3
- | TRBD1 | TRBJ2-5 | TRBV15 | TGTGCCACCGGGGGAACAGGGGGGACCCAGTACTTC | CATGGTGGTQYF
- | - | TRBJ1-1 | TRBV3-1/TRBV3-2 | TGTGCCAGCAGCCAGGGGGCTGGTACTGAAGCTTTCTTT | CASSQGAGTEAFF
- | TRBD2 | TRBJ2-2 | TRBV7-9 | TGTGCCAGCAGCTTAGTGGGACTAGCGGGGCTCACCGGGGAGCTGTTTTTT | CASSLVGLAGLTGELFF
- | TRBD1 | TRBJ2-1 | TRBV7-8 | TGTGCCAGCATGAGGACAGGGCCGAGCTCCTACAATGAGCAGTTCTTC | CASMRTGPSSYNEQFF
- | TRBD2 | TRBJ2-5 | TRBV3-1/TRBV3-2 | TGTGCCAGCAGCCAGACACCTAGCGGGGGAGAGACCCAGTACTTC | CASSQTPSGGETQYF
- | - | TRBJ1-2 | TRBV28 | TGTGCCAGCAGTTTACAAAACTATGGCTACACCTTC | CASSLQNYGYTF
- | - | TRBJ1-6 | TRBV28 | TGTGCCAGCAGTTTAACAGGGCCATCACCCCTCCACTTT | CASSLTGPSPLHF
- | - | TRBJ2-6 | TRBV27 | TGTGCCAGCAGTTTCTTCAGCTCTGGGGCCAACGTCCTGACTTTC | CASSFFSSGANVLTF
- | - | TRBJ2-2 | TRBV2 | TGTGCCAGCAACCGAGTCGGTGGGGAGCTGTTTTTT | CASNRVGGELFF
- | - | TRBJ2-5 | TRBV7-6 | TGTGCCAGCAGCTTATACAGGAACCAAGAGACCCAGTACTTC | CASSLYRNQETQYF
- | - | TRBJ2-5 | TRBV9 | TGTGCCAGCAGCGGTAGCGGATCCAGAAAAGAGACCCAGTACTTC | CASSGSGSRKETQYF
- | TRBD2 | TRBJ2-3 | TRBV6-4 | TGTGCCAGCAGTGAAACTAGCGGAGGGGCAGATACGCAGTATTTT | CASSETSGGADTQYF
- | - | TRBJ1-1 | TRBV20-1 | TGCAGTGCCGCGGGGGTCACTGAAGCTTTCTTT | CSAAGVTEAFF
once | TRBD1 | TRBJ2-7 | TRBV5-4 | TGTGCCAGCAGCTTGACGACAGGGCCCGGCGAGCAGTACTTC | CASSLTTGPGEQYF
once | TRBD1 | TRBJ1-3 | TRBV6-1 | TGTGCCAGCAGTGACCGGACAGGGGGCTCATCTGGAAACACCATATATTTT | CASSDRTGGSSGNTIYF
- | TRBD2 | TRBJ2-1 | TRBV2 | TGTGCCAGCAGTGAAGGGAAGCGGGGGGGCCTTCTGCCGTTCTTC | CASSEGKRGGLLPFF
- | TRBD2 | TRBJ2-7 | TRBV5-1 | TGCGCCAGCAGCTTGGGCCTGGCTTGGCTAGCGGGATATAACGAGCAGTACTTC | CASSLGLAWLAGYNEQYF
- | TRBD1 | TRBJ2-1 | TRBV12-5 | TGTGCTAGTGTTTCCGGGACAGCCAGCTCCTACAATGAGCAGTTCTTC | CASVSGTASSYNEQFF
- | TRBD1 | TRBJ2-5 | TRBV5-6 | TGTGCCAGCAGCTTGGGGGGACAGGGGTTAAGGGGTCAAGAGACCCAGTACTTC | CASSLGGQGLRGQETQYF
- | - | TRBJ1-6 | TRBV21-1 | TGTGCCAGCCCCAAAGTGGCCAGGGAGGAGTCACCCCTCCACTTT | CASPKVAREESPLHF
- | - | TRBJ1-5 | TRBV7-8 | TGTGCCAGCAGCTTGACAGGCTATCAGCCCCAGCATTTT | CASSLTGYQPQHF
once | - | TRBJ2-7 | TRBV7-8 | TGTGCCAGCACCCTTTTGGGGGGTAAGGCCTACGAGCAGTACTTC | CASTLLGGKAYEQYF
- | TRBD1 | TRBJ1-6 | TRBV6-5 | TGTGCCAGCAGTTACAGAACAGGGGAGTCACCCCTCCACTTT | CASSYRTGESPLHF
- | TRBD2 | TRBJ2-1 | TRBV4-1 | TGCGCCAGCAGCCAAGTTGGGGGAGGGCCGAGCAATGAGCAGTTCTTC | CASSQVGGGPSNEQFF
once | - | TRBJ2-7 | TRBV6-1 | TGTGCCAGCACCCTAGGGGACACGAGCTCCTACGAGCAGTACTTC | CASTLGDTSSYEQYF
- | - | TRBJ2-7 | TRBV11-2 | TGTGCCAGCAGCTTGGGCGGGATACCCTACGAGCAGTACTTC | CASSLGGIPYEQYF
- | TRBD2 | TRBJ2-3 | TRBV15 | TGTGCCACCAGCAGAGCGGCGGGGGACACAGATACGCAGTATTTT | CATSRAAGDTDTQYF
- | - | TRBJ1-1 | TRBV6-1 | TGTGCCAGCAGTGAGTGGGGGGTCACTGAAGCTTTCTTT | CASSEWGVTEAFF
- | - | TRBJ2-1 | TRBV7-9 | TGTGCCAGCAGCTTAATAGCAATGGGTGAGCAGTTCTTC | CASSLIAMGEQFF
- | TRBD2 | TRBJ2-1 | TRBV3-1/TRBV3-2 | TGTGCCAGCAGCTCACCCCCAGGACTAGCGGGACTCACCACCTACAATGAGCAGTTCTTC | CASSSPPGLAGLTTYNEQFF